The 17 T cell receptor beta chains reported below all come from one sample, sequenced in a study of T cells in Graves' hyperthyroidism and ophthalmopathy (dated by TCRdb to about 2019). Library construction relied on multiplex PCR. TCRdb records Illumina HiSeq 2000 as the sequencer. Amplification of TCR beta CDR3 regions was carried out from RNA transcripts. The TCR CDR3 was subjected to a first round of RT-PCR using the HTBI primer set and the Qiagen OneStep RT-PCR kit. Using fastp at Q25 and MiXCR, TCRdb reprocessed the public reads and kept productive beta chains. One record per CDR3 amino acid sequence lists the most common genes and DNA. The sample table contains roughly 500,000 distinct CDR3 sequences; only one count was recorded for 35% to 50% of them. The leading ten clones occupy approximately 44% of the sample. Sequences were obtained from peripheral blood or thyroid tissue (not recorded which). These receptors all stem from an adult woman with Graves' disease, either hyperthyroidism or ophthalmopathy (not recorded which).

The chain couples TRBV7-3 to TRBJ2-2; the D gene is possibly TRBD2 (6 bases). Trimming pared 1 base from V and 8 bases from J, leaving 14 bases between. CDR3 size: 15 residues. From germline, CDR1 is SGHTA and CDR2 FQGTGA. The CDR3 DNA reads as TGTGCCAGCAGCTTAATGGCGGGGCGATCGGGGGAGCTGTTTTTT. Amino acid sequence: CASSLMAGRSGELFF.

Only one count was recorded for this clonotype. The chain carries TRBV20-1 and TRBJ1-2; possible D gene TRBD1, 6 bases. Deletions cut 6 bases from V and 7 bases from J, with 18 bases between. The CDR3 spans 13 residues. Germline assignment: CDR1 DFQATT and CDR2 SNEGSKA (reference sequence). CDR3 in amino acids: CSAIRGQSVGYTF. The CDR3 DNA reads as TGCAGTGCCATCCGGGGACAATCTGTTGGCTACACCTTC.

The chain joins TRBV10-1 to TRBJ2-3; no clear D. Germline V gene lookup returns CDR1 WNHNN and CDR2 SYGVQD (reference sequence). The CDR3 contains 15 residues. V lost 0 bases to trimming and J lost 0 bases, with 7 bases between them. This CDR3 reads CASSESGFSTDTQYF. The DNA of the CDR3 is TGCGCCAGCAGTGAGTCTGGTTTTAGCACAGATACGCAGTATTTT.

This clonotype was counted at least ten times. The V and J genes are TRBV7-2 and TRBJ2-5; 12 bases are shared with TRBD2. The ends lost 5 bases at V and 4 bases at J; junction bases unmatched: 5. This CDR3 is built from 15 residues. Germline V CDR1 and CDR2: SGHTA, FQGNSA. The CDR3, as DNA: TGTGCCAGCAGCCGAACTAGCGGGAGGATAGAGACCCAGTACTTC. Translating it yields CASSRTSGRIETQYF.

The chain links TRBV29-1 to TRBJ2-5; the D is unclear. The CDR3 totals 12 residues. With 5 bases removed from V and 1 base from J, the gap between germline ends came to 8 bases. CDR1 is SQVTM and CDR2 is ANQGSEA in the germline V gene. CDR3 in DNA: TGCAGCGTTTCACTGATCCAAGAGACCCAGTACTTC. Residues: CSVSLIQETQYF.

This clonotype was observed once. The CDR3 is CSATQGSGNTIYF. CDR3 DNA: TGCAGTGCCACACAGGGGAGTGGAAACACCATATATTTT. The V gene is TRBV20-1, the J gene TRBJ1-3; 7 bases are shared with TRBD1. The CDR3 contains 13 residues. V lost 6 bases to trimming and J lost 3 bases; unmatched junction nucleotides: 5. CDR1 is DFQATT, CDR2 SNEGSKA, per germline (reference sequence).

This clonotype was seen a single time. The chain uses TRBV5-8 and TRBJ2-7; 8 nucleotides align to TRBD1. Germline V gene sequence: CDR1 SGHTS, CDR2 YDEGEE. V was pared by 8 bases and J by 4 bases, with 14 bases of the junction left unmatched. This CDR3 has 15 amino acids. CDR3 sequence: CASSFGTGPLYEQYF. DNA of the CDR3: TGTGCCAGTAGTTTTGGGACAGGTCCTTTGTACGAGCAGTACTTC.

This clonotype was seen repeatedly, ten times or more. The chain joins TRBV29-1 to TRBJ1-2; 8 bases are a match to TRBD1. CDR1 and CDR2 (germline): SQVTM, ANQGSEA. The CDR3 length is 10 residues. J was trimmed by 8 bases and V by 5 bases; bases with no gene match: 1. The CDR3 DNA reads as TGCAGCGTTAGGACAGGGGGCTACACCTTC. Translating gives CSVRTGGYTF.

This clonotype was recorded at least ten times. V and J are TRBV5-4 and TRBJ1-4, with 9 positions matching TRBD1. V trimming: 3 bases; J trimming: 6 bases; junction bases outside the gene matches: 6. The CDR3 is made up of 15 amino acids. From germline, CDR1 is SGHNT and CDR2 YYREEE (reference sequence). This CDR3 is CASSSPTGGDEKLFF. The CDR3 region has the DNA TGTGCCAGCAGCTCCCCGACAGGGGGAGATGAAAAACTGTTTTTT.

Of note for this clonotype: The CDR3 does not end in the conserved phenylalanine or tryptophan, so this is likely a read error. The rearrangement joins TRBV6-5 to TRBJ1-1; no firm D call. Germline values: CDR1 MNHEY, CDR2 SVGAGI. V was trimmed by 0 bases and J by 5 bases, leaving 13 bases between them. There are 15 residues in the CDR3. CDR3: CASSYSPGSGTEAFL. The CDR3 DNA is TGTGCCAGCAGTTACTCGCCGGGCTCTGGGACTGAAGCTTTCCTT.

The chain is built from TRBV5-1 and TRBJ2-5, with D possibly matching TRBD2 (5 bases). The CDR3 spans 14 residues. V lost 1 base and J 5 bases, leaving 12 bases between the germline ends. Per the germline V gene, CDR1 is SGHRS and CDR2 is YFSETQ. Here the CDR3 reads CASSLPGNLETQYF. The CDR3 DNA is TGCGCCAGCAGCTTGCCCGGGAATCTCGAGACCCAGTACTTC.

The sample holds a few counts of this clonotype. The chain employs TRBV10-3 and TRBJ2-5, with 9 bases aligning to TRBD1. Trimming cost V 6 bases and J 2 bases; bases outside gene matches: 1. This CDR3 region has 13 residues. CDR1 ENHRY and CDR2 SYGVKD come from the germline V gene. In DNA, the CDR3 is TGTGCCATCAGGGGACAGGGACAAGAGACCCAGTACTTC. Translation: CAIRGQGQETQYF.

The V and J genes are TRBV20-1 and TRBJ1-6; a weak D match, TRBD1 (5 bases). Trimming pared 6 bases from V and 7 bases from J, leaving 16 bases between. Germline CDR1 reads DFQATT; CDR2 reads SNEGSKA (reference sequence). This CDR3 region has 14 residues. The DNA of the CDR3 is TGCAGTGCCAGTATCCAGGGCTCCAATTCACCCCTCCACTTT. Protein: CSASIQGSNSPLHF.

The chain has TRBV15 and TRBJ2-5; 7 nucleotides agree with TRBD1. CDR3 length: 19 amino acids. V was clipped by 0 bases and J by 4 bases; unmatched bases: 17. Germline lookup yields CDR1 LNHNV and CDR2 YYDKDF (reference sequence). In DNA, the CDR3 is TGTGCCACCAGCAGAGATAGTTCTTCGACAGGGAGACGGGCAGAGACCCAGTACTTC. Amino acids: CATSRDSSSTGRRAETQYF.

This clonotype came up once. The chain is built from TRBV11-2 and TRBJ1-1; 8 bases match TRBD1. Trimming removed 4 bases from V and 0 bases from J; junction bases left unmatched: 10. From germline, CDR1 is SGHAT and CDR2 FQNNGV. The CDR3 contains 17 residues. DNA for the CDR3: TGTGCCAGCAGCTCATGGGACAGGCTTGACATGAACACTGAAGCTTTCTTT. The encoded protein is CASSSWDRLDMNTEAFF.

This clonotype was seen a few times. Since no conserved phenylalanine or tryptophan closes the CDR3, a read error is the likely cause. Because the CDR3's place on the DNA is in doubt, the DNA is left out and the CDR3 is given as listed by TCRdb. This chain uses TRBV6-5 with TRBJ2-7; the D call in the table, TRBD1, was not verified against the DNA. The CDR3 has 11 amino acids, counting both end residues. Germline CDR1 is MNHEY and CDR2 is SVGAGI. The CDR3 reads CASSSHGGSGR.

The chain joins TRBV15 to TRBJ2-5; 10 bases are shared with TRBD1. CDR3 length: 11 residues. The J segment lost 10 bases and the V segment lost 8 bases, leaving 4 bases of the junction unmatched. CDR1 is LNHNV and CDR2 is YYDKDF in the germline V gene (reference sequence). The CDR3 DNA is TGTGCCACCGGGACAGGGGAGGTCCAGTACTTC. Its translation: CATGTGEVQYF.